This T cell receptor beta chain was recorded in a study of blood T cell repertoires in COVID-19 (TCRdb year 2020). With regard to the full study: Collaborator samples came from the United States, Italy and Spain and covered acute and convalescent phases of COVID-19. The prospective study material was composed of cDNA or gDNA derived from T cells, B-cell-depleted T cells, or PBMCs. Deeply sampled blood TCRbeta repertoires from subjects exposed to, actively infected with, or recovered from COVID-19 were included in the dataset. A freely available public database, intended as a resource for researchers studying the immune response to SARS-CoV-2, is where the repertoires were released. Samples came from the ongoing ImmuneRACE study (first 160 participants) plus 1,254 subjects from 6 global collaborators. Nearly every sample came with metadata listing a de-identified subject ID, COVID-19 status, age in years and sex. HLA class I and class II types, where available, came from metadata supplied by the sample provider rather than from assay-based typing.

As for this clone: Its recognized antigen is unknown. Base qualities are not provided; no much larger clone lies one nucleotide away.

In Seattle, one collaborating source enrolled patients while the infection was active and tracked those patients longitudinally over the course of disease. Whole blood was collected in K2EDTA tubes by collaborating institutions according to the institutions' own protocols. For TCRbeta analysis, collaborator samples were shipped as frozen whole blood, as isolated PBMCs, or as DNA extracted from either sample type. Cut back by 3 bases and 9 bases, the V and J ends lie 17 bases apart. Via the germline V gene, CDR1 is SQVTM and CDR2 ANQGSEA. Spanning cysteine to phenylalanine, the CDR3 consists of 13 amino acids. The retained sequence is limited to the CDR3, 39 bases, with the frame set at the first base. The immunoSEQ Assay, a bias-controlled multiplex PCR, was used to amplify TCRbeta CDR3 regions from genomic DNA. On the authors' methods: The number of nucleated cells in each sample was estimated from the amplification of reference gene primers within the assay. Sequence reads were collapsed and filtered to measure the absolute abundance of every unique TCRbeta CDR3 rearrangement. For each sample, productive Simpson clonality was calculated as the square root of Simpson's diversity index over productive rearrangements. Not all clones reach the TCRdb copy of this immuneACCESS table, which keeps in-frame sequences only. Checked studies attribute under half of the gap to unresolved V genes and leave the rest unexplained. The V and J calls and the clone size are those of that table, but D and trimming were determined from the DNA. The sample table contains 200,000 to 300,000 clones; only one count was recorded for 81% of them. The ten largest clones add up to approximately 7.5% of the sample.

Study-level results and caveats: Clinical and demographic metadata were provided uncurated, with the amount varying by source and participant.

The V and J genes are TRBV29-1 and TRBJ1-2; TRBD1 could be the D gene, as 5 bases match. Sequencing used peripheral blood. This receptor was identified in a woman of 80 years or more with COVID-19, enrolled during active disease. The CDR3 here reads CSVDKGNSMSYTF. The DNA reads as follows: TGCAGCGTTGATAAGGGGAACAGTATGAGCTACACCTTC.